One sample yielded the 32 T cell receptor beta chains listed below, sequenced in a study of tissue T cells after allogeneic stem cell transplantation. Produced via immunoSEQ multiplex PCR; TCRdb's table is partial and in-frame only. The sample records about 1,400 clones, 85% being singletons. Source: blood, taken at autopsy. The source is a male patient older than 55 with steroid-refractory graft-versus-host disease after an allogeneic stem cell transplant. Some T cells may originate from the graft donor.

The chain carries TRBV5-4 and TRBJ1-6; D is possibly TRBD1 (6 bases). The CDR3 length is 18 residues. Germline loops: CDR1 SGHNT, CDR2 YYREEE (reference sequence). Trimming cost V 0 bases and J 0 bases, with 13 bases left between them. CDR3 nucleotide sequence: TGTGCCAGCAGCTTGGACGGGGGCCGTAGCTCCTATAATTCACCCCTCCACTTT. Its protein is CASSLDGGRSSYNSPLHF. The full variable domain, in which reference TRBV5-4 and TRBJ1-6 provide the parts outside the CDR3, is ETGVTQSPTHLIKTRGQQVTLRCSSQSGHNTVSWYQQALGQGPQFIFQYYREEENGRGNFPPRFSGLQFPNYSSELNVNALELDDSALYLCASSLDGGRSSYNSPLHFGNGTRLTVT.

The chain has TRBV5-1 and TRBJ2-7, with D possibly TRBD2 on 5 matching bases. CDR3 length: 14 amino acids. Germline CDR1 reads SGHRS; CDR2 reads YFSETQ. V gave up 0 bases and J gave up 1 base, with 8 bases separating them. CDR3 protein: CASSLAGESYEQYF. CDR3 DNA: TGCGCCAGCAGCTTGGCCGGGGAGTCCTACGAGCAGTACTTC.

V is TRBV7-8 and J is TRBJ1-5, with D perhaps TRBD1 (6 bases). The CDR3 totals 15 residues. Trimming took 3 bases from V and 2 from J, leaving 11 bases between them. CDR1 is SGHVS, CDR2 FQNEAQ, per germline. The CDR3 region is CASSFNRVGNQPQHF. DNA for the CDR3: TGTGCCAGCAGCTTTAACAGGGTTGGCAATCAGCCCCAGCATTTT. The variable domain in full, completed from reference TRBV7-8 and TRBJ1-5, reads GAGVSQSPRYKVAKRGQDVALRCDPISGHVSLFWYQQALGQGPEFLTYFQNEAQLDKSGLPSDRFFAERPEGSVSTLKIQRTQQEDSAVYLCASSFNRVGNQPQHFGDGTRLSIL.

J is TRBJ2-7 and V is TRBV29-1; 8 bases are shared with TRBD1. J gave up 3 bases and V 6 bases, and 7 bases lay outside the gene matches. In germline, CDR1 is SQVTM, CDR2 ANQGSEA. This CDR3 region has 13 residues. CDR3 nucleotides: TGCAGCGTCCAGGGGGCATCCAACTACGAGCAGTACTTC. This codes for CSVQGASNYEQYF.

The rearrangement links TRBV14 to TRBJ2-7; D is unclear. V lost 2 bases to trimming and J lost 2 bases, with 1 base between them. The CDR3 sequence is 11 residues long. Germline-derived CDR1 and CDR2 are SGHDN and FVKESK. CDR3 in DNA: TGTGCCAGCAGCCAAACCTACGAGCAGTACTTC. Protein product: CASSQTYEQYF.

The gene calls are TRBV2 and TRBJ1-1; no definite D call. Germline V gene data show CDR1 as SNHLY and CDR2 as FYNNEI. V lost 3 bases and J 3 bases, leaving 2 bases between the germline ends. CDR3 length: 11 residues. The CDR3 is CASSDDTEAFF. Written as DNA, the CDR3 is TGTGCCAGCAGTGATGACACTGAAGCTTTCTTT.

A remark on this clone: At one end the junction does not follow the germline gene, possibly because of a read error. This rearrangement joins TRBV2 to TRBJ1-5; D not resolved. The CDR3 spans 13 residues. Per the germline V gene, CDR1 is SNHLY and CDR2 is FYNNEI. The CDR3 DNA follows: TGTGCCAGCCGGAAAGCTAGCAATCAGTCCCAGCATTTT. This encodes CASRKASNQSQHF. The variable domain in full, completed from reference TRBV2 and TRBJ1-5, reads EPEVTQTPSHQVTQMGQEVILRCVPISNHLYFYWYRQILGQKVEFLVSFYNNEISEKSEIFDDQFSVERPDGSNFTLKIRSTKLEDSAMYFCASRKASNQSQHFGDGTRLSIL.

This rearrangement joins TRBV2 to TRBJ1-2; D gene uncertain. Germline CDR1 is SNHLY and CDR2 is FYNNEI. The V and J ends lost 4 bases and 0 bases respectively, with 6 bases between them. The CDR3 consists of 13 residues. CDR3 residues: CASSVVPNYGYTF. As DNA, the CDR3 is TGTGCCAGCAGTGTGGTCCCTAACTATGGCTACACCTTC.

The chain combines TRBV7-2 with TRBJ2-1; TRBD2 matches 10 bases. This CDR3 spans 17 amino acids. The germline gives CDR1 SGHTA, CDR2 FQGNSA. Trimming cost V 2 bases and J 5 bases; bases outside gene matches: 9. CDR3: CASSLLAGEPFHNEQFF. The CDR3 DNA follows: TGTGCCAGCAGCTTACTAGCGGGGGAGCCGTTCCACAATGAGCAGTTCTTC.

The V call is TRBV6-5, the J call TRBJ2-5, with 7 bases lining up with TRBD1. The germline V gene has CDR1 MNHEY and CDR2 SVGAGI. The CDR3 is 14 residues long. V dropped 5 bases and J dropped 2; count of bases not matched to a gene: 5. CDR3 DNA: TGTGCCAGCAGTCTTCCGGGACAGCAAGAGACCCAGTACTTC. Amino acid sequence: CASSLPGQQETQYF.

This chain links TRBV28 with TRBJ1-4, with a possible D match to TRBD1 (6 bases). Germline CDR1 is MDHEN and CDR2 is SYDVKM. The CDR3 loop spans 15 amino acids. V lost 6 bases and J lost 7, with 18 bases in between. In DNA, the CDR3 is TGTGCCAGCAGACCCACAGGGTTTGGTTCTGAAAAACTGTTTTTT. This gives the protein CASRPTGFGSEKLFF. Full variable domain (missing parts from reference TRBV28 and TRBJ1-4): DVKVTQSSRYLVKRTGEKVFLECVQDMDHENMFWYRQDPGLGLRLIYFSYDVKMKEKGDIPEGYSVSREKKERFSLILESASTNQTSMYLCASRPTGFGSEKLFFGSGTQLSVL.

The chain uses TRBV10-1 and TRBJ1-5; D is perhaps TRBD1 (5 bases). This CDR3 region has 16 residues. Germline-derived CDR1 and CDR2 are WNHNN and SYGVQD (reference sequence). V was cut by 6 bases and J by 3 bases, with 18 bases left in between. The CDR3 nucleotides read TGCGCCAGCAGCAACCCGACAGAATGGTTCAATCAGCCCCAGCATTTT. It is translated as CASSNPTEWFNQPQHF.

This chain links TRBV27 with TRBJ1-5; the match to TRBD1 covers 8 bases. The CDR3 consists of 20 residues. CDR1 is MNHEY and CDR2 is SMNVEV in the germline V gene (reference sequence). The V and J ends lost 1 base and 1 base, in that order; junction bases with no gene match: 15. The CDR3 region has the DNA TGTGCCAGCAGTTTATATGGGACAGGAACAGGGTACGGGAGCAATCAGCCCCAGCATTTT. Protein sequence: CASSLYGTGTGYGSNQPQHF.

The genes are TRBV6-2 or TRBV6-3 and TRBJ1-1, with D unresolved. The ends were cut back, 6 bases at V and 0 bases at J, with 8 bases in the middle. This CDR3 is built from 13 residues. Germline V lookup: CDR1 MNHEY, CDR2 SVGEGT. The DNA of the CDR3 is TGTGCCAGCAGCGACCGAATGAACACTGAAGCTTTCTTT. Translating gives CASSDRMNTEAFF.

V is TRBV6-5 and J is TRBJ1-2; D remains ambiguous. Germline CDR1 reads MNHEY; CDR2 reads SVGAGI. Trimming cost V 6 bases and J 5 bases, with 16 bases left between them. The CDR3 extends over 14 amino acids. The CDR3 region is CASSHPGRDYGYTF. CDR3 in DNA: TGTGCCAGCAGCCATCCGGGGAGGGATTATGGCTACACCTTC.

The V and J genes are TRBV5-1 and TRBJ2-3, with 13 bases matching TRBD2. The CDR3 has 16 amino acids. The V segment lost 4 bases and the J segment 3 bases; nucleotides outside the gene matches: 5. Per the germline V gene, CDR1 is SGHRS and CDR2 is YFSETQ. In DNA, the CDR3 is TGCGCCAGCAGCGGAACTAGCGGGGGGGAAACAGATACGCAGTATTTT. It yields the protein CASSGTSGGETDTQYF.

The chain recombines TRBV28 with TRBJ2-2, with D perhaps assigned TRBD1 or TRBD2 (6 bases each). Germline V CDR1 and CDR2: MDHEN, SYDVKM. This CDR3 contains 17 residues. V lost 4 bases, J lost 4 bases, and 19 bases lay in between. In DNA, the CDR3 is TGTGCCAGCAGTTCACTAGGCGGGACACCGGGCACCGGGGAGCTGTTTTTT. Residues: CASSSLGGTPGTGELFF.

The V call is TRBV4-2, the J call TRBJ2-7; no reliable D call. V gave up 4 bases and J gave up 3 bases, with 10 bases separating them. Germline lookup yields CDR1 LGHNA and CDR2 YNFKEQ. This CDR3 has 13 amino acids. CDR3 nucleotide sequence: TGTGCCAGCAGCCTGGGTTTGGACTACGAGCAGTACTTC. It encodes CASSLGLDYEQYF.

V and J are TRBV15 and TRBJ1-2, with TRBD1 matching over 8 bases. V shed 1 base, J shed 1 base, and the junction held 2 bases outside the gene matches. The germline CDR1 and CDR2 sequences are LNHNV and YYDKDF (reference sequence). The CDR3 has 15 residues. CDR3 nucleotide sequence: TGTGCCACCAGCAGAGGGACAGGGCTTAACTATGGCTACACCTTC. It translates to CATSRGTGLNYGYTF.

The genes are TRBV5-1 and TRBJ1-3; the match to TRBD1 covers 7 bases. Losses at the gene ends were 4 bases for V and 4 bases for J; bases not matched to a gene: 8. CDR1 is SGHRS, CDR2 YFSETQ, per germline. This CDR3 region has 15 residues. CDR3 nucleotide sequence: TGCGCCAGCAGCGGCGACAGGGCCGGCGGAAACACCATATATTTT. Translation gives CASSGDRAGGNTIYF.

V gene TRBV28 combines with J gene TRBJ1-2, with a weak D call TRBD1 (5 bases). CDR3 size: 14 residues. V lost 6 bases and J lost 5, with 16 bases in between. Germline V gives CDR1 MDHEN, CDR2 SYDVKM. This CDR3 is CASSRLTEGYGYTF. The CDR3 DNA reads TGTGCCAGCAGCCGTCTTACTGAGGGGTATGGCTACACCTTC.

The V gene is TRBV20-1, the J gene TRBJ1-6; possibly TRBD1 for D (6 bases). The CDR3 is made up of 15 amino acids. V was shortened by 3 bases and J by 7 bases, with 16 bases between the two germline ends. Germline V gene lookup returns CDR1 DFQATT and CDR2 SNEGSKA (reference sequence). The CDR3 is CSASRTGTQNSPLHF. CDR3 nucleotides: TGCAGTGCTAGTCGAACAGGGACACAAAATTCACCCCTCCACTTT.

This clone was observed a single time. The chain links TRBV4-2 to TRBJ2-7; D gene ambiguous. V shed 0 bases and J shed 3 bases, with 3 bases lying between them. Looked up from germline, CDR1 is LGHNA and CDR2 is YNFKEQ. This CDR3 has 12 residues. This CDR3 is CASSQDNYEQYF. CDR3 in DNA: TGTGCCAGCAGCCAAGATAACTACGAGCAGTACTTC.

This clone came up a few times. The CDR3 DNA is TGCGCCAGCAGCCAAGTGATAATTCAAGAGACCCAGTACTTC. Its translation: CASSQVIIQETQYF. This rearrangement joins TRBV4-1 to TRBJ2-5; D gene uncertain. Germline V gene sequence: CDR1 MGHRA, CDR2 YSYEKL. This CDR3 region has 14 residues. V dropped 1 base and J dropped 2 bases, with 8 bases sitting between them.

This clone appeared a single time. DNA of the CDR3: TGTGCCAGCACAGGGACAGGGTACACCGGGGAGCTGTTTTTT. It specifies CASTGTGYTGELFF. This chain connects TRBV5-4 to TRBJ2-2, with 9 nucleotides matching TRBD1. The CDR3 has 14 residues. CDR1 SGHNT and CDR2 YYREEE come from the germline V gene (reference sequence). With 6 bases clipped from V and 3 bases from J, the junction kept 3 bases outside the gene matches. Using reference TRBV5-4 and TRBJ2-2 for the parts outside the CDR3, the full variable domain is ETGVTQSPTHLIKTRGQQVTLRCSSQSGHNTVSWYQQALGQGPQFIFQYYREEENGRGNFPPRFSGLQFPNYSSELNVNALELDDSALYLCASTGTGYTGELFFGEGSRLTVL.

J is TRBJ2-1 and V is TRBV19, with 14 bases lining up with TRBD2. This CDR3 is 16 amino acids long. Germline V lookup: CDR1 LNHDA, CDR2 SQIVND (reference sequence). Germline trimming cut 6 bases from V and 6 bases from J; bases unmatched to any gene: 7. As DNA, the CDR3 is TGTGCCAGTAGCCTCGGACTAGCGGGGGGTAGCAATGAGCAGTTCTTC. Its translation: CASSLGLAGGSNEQFF.

This sequence joins TRBV30 and TRBJ1-2; D is possibly TRBD1 (5 bases). Germline V lookup: CDR1 GTSNPN, CDR2 SVGIG (reference sequence). The CDR3 is 13 residues long. Trimming removed 4 bases from V and 2 bases from J, with 11 bases in between. The CDR3 DNA follows: TGTGCCTGGAATTATAACAGGAACTATGGCTACACCTTC. Its translation: CAWNYNRNYGYTF.

The chain recombines TRBV7-2 with TRBJ1-6; no clear D. Trimming stripped 5 bases from V and 6 bases from J, with 14 bases between. The CDR3 totals 15 residues. CDR1 is SGHTA and CDR2 is FQGNSA in the germline V gene. CDR3 protein: CASSTWTGINSPLHF. The CDR3 DNA reads as TGTGCCAGCAGCACCTGGACTGGGATTAATTCACCCCTCCACTTT. Variable domain in full (rest from reference TRBV7-2 and TRBJ1-6): GAGVSQSPSNKVTEKGKDVELRCDPISGHTALYWYRQSLGQGLEFLIYFQGNSAPDKSGLPSDRFSAERTGGSVSTLTIQRTQQEDSAVYLCASSTWTGINSPLHFGNGTRLTVT.

The gene calls are TRBV10-2 and TRBJ1-1, with 7 bases that match TRBD1. Per germline, CDR1 WSHSY and CDR2 SAAADI. The J segment lost 3 bases and the V segment lost 6 bases, leaving 4 bases of the junction unmatched. This CDR3 contains 13 residues. The CDR3 sequence: CASRLTGDTEAFF. DNA for the CDR3: TGCGCCAGCAGACTAACAGGGGACACTGAAGCTTTCTTT.

The sample holds one count of this clone. This chain links TRBV19 with TRBJ2-3; D is undetermined. This CDR3 comprises 15 residues. Trimming shortened V by 5 bases and J by 2 bases, and 14 bases separated the two germline ends. CDR1 and CDR2 (germline): LNHDA, SQIVND (reference sequence). As DNA, the CDR3 is TGTGCCAGTAGTCCTGCGGATCGACCCACAGATACGCAGTATTTT. It encodes CASSPADRPTDTQYF.

This chain joins TRBV5-4 and TRBJ1-3, with D uncertain. V was trimmed by 10 bases and J by 1 base, leaving 15 bases between them. The CDR3 is 14 residues long. In germline, CDR1 is SGHNT, CDR2 YYREEE (reference sequence). CDR3 region: CAAASSGSGNTIYF. The DNA for the CDR3 is TGTGCCGCCGCCTCGTCCGGGTCTGGAAACACCATATATTTT.

This clone was picked up one time. The genes are TRBV29-1 and TRBJ2-6, with D unresolved. V lost 0 bases to trimming and J lost 3 bases, with 6 bases between them. CDR3 length: 14 residues. Germline-derived CDR1 and CDR2 are SQVTM and ANQGSEA. The CDR3 sequence is CSVEEADGANVLTF. The DNA of the CDR3 is TGCAGCGTTGAAGAGGCGGATGGGGCCAACGTCCTGACTTTC.